This TCR beta chain derives from a study of blood T cell repertoires in COVID-19 (dated by TCRdb to 2020 to 2021). Study-level background: Collaborator samples came from the United States, Italy and Spain and covered acute and convalescent phases of COVID-19. The material from the prospective study consisted of cDNA or gDNA derived from T cells, B-cell-depleted T cells, or PBMCs. The dataset comprised deeply sampled blood TCRbeta repertoires from subjects exposed to, actively infected with, or recovered from COVID-19. The repertoires were made available in a free public database intended to serve as a resource for research on the immune response to SARS-CoV-2. The samples were drawn from two sources: the first 160 participants of the ongoing ImmuneRACE study, and 1,000 to 1,500 subjects contributed by 6 global collaborators. A de-identified subject ID, COVID-19 status, age in years and sex were almost always included in the sample metadata. HLA class I and class II types, where available, came from metadata supplied by the sample provider rather than from assay-based typing.

The study at large found these results: How much clinical and demographic metadata was included differed by source and by participant, and the metadata was provided uncurated.

Unmatched junction bases come to 3, with V trimmed by 4 bases and J by 7 bases. For CDR1 and CDR2, the germline V gene lists SNHLY and FYNNEI. The CDR3 has 12 amino acids, counting the end cysteine and phenylalanine. Of all the DNA, just the CDR3 is kept, 36 bases in frame from base 1. TCRbeta CDR3 regions were amplified from genomic DNA by means of the immunoSEQ Assay, a bias-controlled multiplex PCR. Per the original workflow: Within the assay, amplification of reference gene primers was used to estimate how many nucleated cells each sample contained. To quantify the absolute abundance of each unique TCRbeta CDR3 rearrangement, sequence reads were collapsed and filtered. For each sample, productive Simpson clonality was calculated by taking the square root of Simpson's diversity index across productive rearrangements. Here the immuneACCESS table is served through TCRdb, limited to in-frame sequences with V and J called. Missing clones are a known gap in these copies; in checked studies unresolved V genes cover under half, and the rest lacks a known reason. V and J calls and clone size come straight from that table; D and trimming were deduced from the DNA. The sample data list under 65,000 clones, and around 90% of these were observed just once. About 3% of the sample goes to the ten largest clones.

On this clone: What antigen it recognizes has not been identified. Base qualities are missing; no much larger clone stands one base away.

Whole blood was collected in K2EDTA tubes by collaborating institutions according to the institutions' own protocols. For TCRbeta analysis, collaborator samples were shipped as frozen whole blood, as isolated PBMCs, or as DNA extracted from either sample type. The receptor's source is a man aged 50-59 years with acute or convalescent COVID-19. Sequencing input: peripheral blood. The chain employs TRBV2 and TRBJ2-7, with 8 bases matching TRBD2. The CDR3 protein is CASSALAGEQYF. The bases are TGTGCCAGCAGTGCCTTAGCGGGGGAGCAGTACTTC.